This T cell receptor (beta chain) was captured by sequencing in a study of T cells in Graves' hyperthyroidism and ophthalmopathy. Worth noting for this clonotype: Its antigen is not identified. The junction shows a germline mismatch at one end, possibly a read error.

General study points: Most clonotypes expanded in the thyroid (above 0.001) were also present in blood. Prediction of ophthalmopathy progression came a median approximately 6.5 months pre-onset.

Germline assignment: CDR1 SGHTA and CDR2 FQGNSA. The CDR3 has 18 residues. There were TCR beta CDR3 regions amplified from RNA transcripts. With the HTBI primer set, the TCR CDR3 went through a first round of RT-PCR. TCRdb analysed the multiplex PCR reads with MiXCR anew, one entry per CDR3 protein. Among over 500,000 distinct CDR3 sequences listed, 40% to 55% were seen once. Not enrolled were patients with uncontrolled infection, other autoimmune disease, pregnancy or lactation. The diagnostic basis comprised clinical symptoms, serum thyroxine and TRAb, thyroid ultrasound and orbital computed tomography.

Sequenced input: peripheral blood or thyroid tissue (not recorded which). This TCR was recovered from an adult woman with Graves' disease, either hyperthyroidism or ophthalmopathy (not recorded which). This rearrangement joins TRBV7-2 to TRBJ1-2; D is possibly TRBD1 (5 bases). The CDR3 region is CASSLLREGMDSNYGYAF. CDR3 in DNA: TGTGCCAGCAGCTTATTGCGGGAGGGGATGGACTCCAACTATGGCTACGCCTTC.